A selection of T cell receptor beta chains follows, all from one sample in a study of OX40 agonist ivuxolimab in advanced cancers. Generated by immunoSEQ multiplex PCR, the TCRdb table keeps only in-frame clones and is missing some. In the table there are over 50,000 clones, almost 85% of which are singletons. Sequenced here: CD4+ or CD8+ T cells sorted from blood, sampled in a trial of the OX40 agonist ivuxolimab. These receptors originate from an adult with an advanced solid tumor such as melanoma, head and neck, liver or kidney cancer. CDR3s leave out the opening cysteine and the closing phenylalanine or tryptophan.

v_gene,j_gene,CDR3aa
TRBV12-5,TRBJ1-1,ASGLVGGPQDEAF
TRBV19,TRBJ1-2,ASSIGSGTGYGYT
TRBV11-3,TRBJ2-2,ASSWARTGELF
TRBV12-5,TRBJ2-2,ASGLRQGLAGELF
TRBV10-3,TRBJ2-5,AISGTSGGQETQY
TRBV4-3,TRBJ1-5,ASSQATYQPQH
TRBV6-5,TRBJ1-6,ASSYGDRGNSPLH
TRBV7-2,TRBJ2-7,ASSLVRLAGGSYEQY
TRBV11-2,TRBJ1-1,ASSLVLANTEAF
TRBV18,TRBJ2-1,ASSPLPGGLAASNEQF
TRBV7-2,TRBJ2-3,ASSKVTDTQY
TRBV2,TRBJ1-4,ASSELQGPNEKLF
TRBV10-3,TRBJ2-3,AILAGVSTDTQY
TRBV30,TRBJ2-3,AWSGLGDTQY
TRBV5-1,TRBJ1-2,ASTLDSYGYT
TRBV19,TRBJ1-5,ASSTTGDNQPQH
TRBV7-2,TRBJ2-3,ASSLDRGNTDTQY
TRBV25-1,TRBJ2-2,ASSGLVQLAPGELF
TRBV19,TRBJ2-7,ASSIELTSGNYEQY
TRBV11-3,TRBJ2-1,ASSHNPNSYNEQF
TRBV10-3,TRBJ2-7,AISESITFSYEQY
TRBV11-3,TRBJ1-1,ASSLDDRLNTEAF
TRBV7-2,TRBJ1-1,ASSLASVNTEAF
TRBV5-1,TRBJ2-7,ASGISGGSYEQY
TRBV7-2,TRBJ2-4,ASSLVSTGRQNIQY
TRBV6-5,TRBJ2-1,ASSPVRAGSPEQF
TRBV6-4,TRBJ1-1,ASQGGNTEAF
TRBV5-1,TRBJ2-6,ASSRLVPSGANVLT
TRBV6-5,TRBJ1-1,ASSGGVTEAF
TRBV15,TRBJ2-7,ATSRDRGNSYEQY
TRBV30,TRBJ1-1,AWTGRTNTEAF
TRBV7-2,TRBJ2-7,ASSPTSGSSSEQY
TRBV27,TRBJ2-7,ASSWTGGSYEQY
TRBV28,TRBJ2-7,ASSPAGGALMYEQY
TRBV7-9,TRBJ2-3,ASSQLQGGTDTQY
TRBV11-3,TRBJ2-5,ASSLNVKGSSQY
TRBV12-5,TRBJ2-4,ASGLVRQGGSKAKNIQY
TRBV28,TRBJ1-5,ASSLNRVSGNQPQH
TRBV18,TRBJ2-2,ASSPLIIQGNTGELF
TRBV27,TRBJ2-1,ASSRTGSNEQF
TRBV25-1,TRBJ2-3,ASSDSGGSTDTQY
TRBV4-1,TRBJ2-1,ASSQEVSVGRQQF
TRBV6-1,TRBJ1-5,ASNGGYSNQPQH
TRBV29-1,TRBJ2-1,SVSMGAINEQF
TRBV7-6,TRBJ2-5,ASSLKETQY
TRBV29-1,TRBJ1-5,SVAEGDRPQH
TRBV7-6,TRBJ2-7,ASSRGANRGGSYEQY
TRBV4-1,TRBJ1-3,ASSQASDRADGNTIY
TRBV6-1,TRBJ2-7,ASSERDRY
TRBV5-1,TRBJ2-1,ASSPSFQSYRVNEQF
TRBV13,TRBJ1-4,ASSRGQEDEKLF
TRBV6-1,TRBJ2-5,ASSGTSVQETQY
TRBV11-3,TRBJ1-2,ASSLGSVGGRYGYT
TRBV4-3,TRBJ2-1,ASSRMTSGSADEQF
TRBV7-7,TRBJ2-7,ASSSSTGKGYEQY
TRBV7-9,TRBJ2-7,ASSSGLAREQY
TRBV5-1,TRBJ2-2,ASSLNVGGNTGELF
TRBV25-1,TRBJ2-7,ASRTQGAYEQY